The text below deals with one T cell receptor beta chain. It was cDNA, reverse transcribed from extracted RNA, that served as the sequencing template. TCRdb's copy holds only in-frame clones and misses some; the assay was immunoSEQ multiplex PCR. Found here are 140,000 or so clones, around 49% of them singletons; the top ten hold more than 0.95%. Trimming took 4 bases from V and 0 from J; bases not matched to a gene: 10. The germline gives CDR1 SGHRS, CDR2 YFSETQ. The CDR3 contains 16 residues. The sample originates from a study of CD8+ T cells in alopecia areata. The overall study: Tofacitinib administration to treated patients was oral, at 5 to 10 mg twice daily.

From alopecia areata patients, lesional scalp punch biopsies and peripheral blood were collected. The chain carries TRBV5-1 and TRBJ2-7; 7 nucleotides match TRBD1. The sample in question was CD4+ T cells sorted from blood, obtained at week 0. This receptor was taken from a human donor with alopecia areata. CDR3 sequence (DNA): TGCGCCAGCAGCCCAAATTGGGACAGTTTCTCCTACGAGCAGTACTTC. Translation: CASSPNWDSFSYEQYF.